What follows describes a single TCR beta chain. Sequencing was performed with immunoSEQ multiplex PCR; in TCRdb, only in-frame clones are kept and a portion is missing. The sample has 700,000 to 750,000 clones; approximately 85% are singletons. The sample belongs to a study of shared T cell receptors in the human thymus. CDR1 and CDR2 from the germline V gene are SNHLY and FYNNEI. Unmatched junction bases numbered 14, after V lost 10 bases and J lost 3 bases. The CDR3 covers 15 residues. These data were also reused for a study on human thymus T cells. This second study says: Thymic tissue was derived from resections collected during corrective heart surgery. V and J gene usage appeared biased in thymic and blood repertoires. There were highly overlapping thymic repertoires among unrelated individuals, as related research reported.

Specimen: thymocytes. The sequence was collected from a girl in the first two years of life with a congenital heart defect. The V and J genes are TRBV2 and TRBJ2-7; 8 bases are a match to TRBD1. The CDR3, as DNA: TGTGCCACCCAGACAGGGGCGCACAGATACTACGAGCAGTACTTC. Its translation is CATQTGAHRYYEQYF.